The 3 T cell receptor beta chains below all came from one sample that was sequenced in a study of cytomegalovirus exposure and HLA in healthy donors. The PCR was carried out with 60 Vbeta primers and 13 Jbeta primers. Profiling relied on immunoSEQ multiplex PCR, and the TCRdb table lists in-frame clones only, not all of them. In the table there are roughly 90,000 clones, 80% of which are singletons. Sequences were obtained from PBMCs. The receptor source for this set is a man aged 18 to 30 in good health and CMV-seronegative.

This clone has only one observation. This rearrangement joins TRBV10-3 to TRBJ2-5; TRBD1 might be the D (6 bases). The V gene's germline CDR1 is ENHRY and CDR2 SYGVKD. The CDR3 is 15 residues long. V lost 10 bases to trimming and J lost 1 base, with 19 bases between them. The CDR3 sequence is CATRDALQGQETQYF. In DNA, the CDR3 is TGTGCCACCAGAGACGCGTTACAGGGCCAAGAGACCCAGTACTTC.

The chain links TRBV19 to TRBJ1-2, with a tentative D call TRBD1 (6 bases). The germline V gene encodes CDR1 LNHDA and CDR2 SQIVND (reference sequence). The CDR3 consists of 15 residues. V was clipped by 1 base and J by 8 bases, with 17 bases between them. CDR3 sequence reads: CASSIGGGGVKGYTF. The DNA for the CDR3 is TGTGCCAGTAGTATAGGTGGGGGCGGAGTGAAAGGCTACACCTTC.

This chain links TRBV5-3 with TRBJ2-3; TRBD2 matches at 10 bases. TRBV5-3 is recorded as an ORF, its role being uncertain. The CDR3 sequence is 15 residues long. With 5 bases clipped from V and 0 bases from J, the junction kept 3 bases outside the gene matches. The CDR3 loop is CARSHSGGSTDTQYF. The CDR3 region has the DNA TGTGCCAGAAGTCATAGCGGGGGGAGCACAGATACGCAGTATTTT.